The following is a T cell receptor (beta chain) sequence with its context. The germline gives CDR1 GTSNPN, CDR2 SVGIG (reference sequence). V lost 2 bases and J 4 bases, leaving 23 bases between the germline ends. The CDR3 is made up of 17 amino acids. The protocol was immunoSEQ multiplex PCR, while the TCRdb copy is restricted to in-frame clones and leaves out a portion. The data hold some 150,000 clones, with just under 95% observed a single time. The entry originates in a study of control samples from healthy donors and cancer patients. This chain uses TRBV30 with TRBJ1-1, with D perhaps matching TRBD1 (5 bases). Sequencing was done on a sample of PBMCs. The TCR originated in a man aged 55 to 70 with colorectal cancer. CDR3 protein: CAWSTLRGPLSVTEAFF. In nucleotides, the CDR3 is TGTGCCTGGAGTACCCTCCGGGGCCCGCTAAGTGTCACTGAAGCTTTCTTT.